The subject of this entry is one TCR beta chain. The sample originates from a study of T cell repertoires in ileal Crohn's disease. The CDR3 runs to 14 residues. The V end lost 5 bases, the J end lost 0 bases, and 11 bases lay between the germline ends. CDR1 MNHNS and CDR2 SASEGT come from the germline V gene. TCRdb's copy holds only in-frame clones and misses some; the assay was immunoSEQ multiplex PCR. The data hold approximately 5,400 clones, with 82% observed a single time. The genes are TRBV6-1 and TRBJ2-7; weak D call: TRBD2 (6 bases). Sequencing was performed on ileal tissue. The TCR comes from an adult with Crohn's disease. The CDR3: CASSQEGISYEQYF. The DNA of the CDR3 is TGTGCCAGCAGTCAGGAGGGGATCTCCTACGAGCAGTACTTC.